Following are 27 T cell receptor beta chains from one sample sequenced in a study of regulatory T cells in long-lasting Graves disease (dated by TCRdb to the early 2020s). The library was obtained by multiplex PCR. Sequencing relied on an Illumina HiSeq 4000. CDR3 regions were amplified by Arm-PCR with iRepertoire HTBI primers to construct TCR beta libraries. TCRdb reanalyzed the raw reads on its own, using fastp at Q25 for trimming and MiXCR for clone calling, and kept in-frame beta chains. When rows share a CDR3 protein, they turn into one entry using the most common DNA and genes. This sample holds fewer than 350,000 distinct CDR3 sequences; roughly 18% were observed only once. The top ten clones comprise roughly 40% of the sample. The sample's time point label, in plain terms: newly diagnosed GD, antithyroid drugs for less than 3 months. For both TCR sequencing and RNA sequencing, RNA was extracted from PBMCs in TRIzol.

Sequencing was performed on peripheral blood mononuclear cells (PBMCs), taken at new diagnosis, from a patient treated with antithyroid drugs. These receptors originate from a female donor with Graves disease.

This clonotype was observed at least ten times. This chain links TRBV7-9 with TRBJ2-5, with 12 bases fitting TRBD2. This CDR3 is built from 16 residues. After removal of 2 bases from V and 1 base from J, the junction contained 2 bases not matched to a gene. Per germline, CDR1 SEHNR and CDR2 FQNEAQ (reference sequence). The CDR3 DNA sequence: TGTGCCAGCAGCTTAACTAGCGGGGGGTCCCAAGAGACCCAGTACTTC. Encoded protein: CASSLTSGGSQETQYF.

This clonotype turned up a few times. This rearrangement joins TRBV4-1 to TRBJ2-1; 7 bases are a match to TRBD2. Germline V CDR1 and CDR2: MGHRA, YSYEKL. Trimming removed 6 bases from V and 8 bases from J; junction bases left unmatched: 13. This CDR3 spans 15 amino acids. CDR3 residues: CASRPLAGALHEQFF. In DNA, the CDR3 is TGCGCCAGCAGACCCCTGGCGGGAGCTCTGCATGAGCAGTTCTTC.

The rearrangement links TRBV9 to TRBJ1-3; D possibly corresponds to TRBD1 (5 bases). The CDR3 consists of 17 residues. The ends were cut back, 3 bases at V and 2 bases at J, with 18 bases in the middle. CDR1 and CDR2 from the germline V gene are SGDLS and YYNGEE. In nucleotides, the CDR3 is TGTGCCAGCAGCGCCGGCCCTTTCAGGGTCGCTGGAAACACCATATATTTT. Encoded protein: CASSAGPFRVAGNTIYF.

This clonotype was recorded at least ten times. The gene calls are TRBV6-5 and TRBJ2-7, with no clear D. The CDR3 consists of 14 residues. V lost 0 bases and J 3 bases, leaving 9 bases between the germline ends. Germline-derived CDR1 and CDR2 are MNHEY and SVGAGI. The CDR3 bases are TGTGCCAGCAGTTACTCGAGGACGGACTACGAGCAGTACTTC. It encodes CASSYSRTDYEQYF.

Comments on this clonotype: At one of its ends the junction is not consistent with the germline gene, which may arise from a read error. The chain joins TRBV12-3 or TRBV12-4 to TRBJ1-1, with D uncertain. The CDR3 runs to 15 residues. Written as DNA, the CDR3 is TGTACCAGCAGTTCACACTTCAGTAAGGGCGCTGAAGCTTTCTTT. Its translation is CTSSSHFSKGAEAFF.

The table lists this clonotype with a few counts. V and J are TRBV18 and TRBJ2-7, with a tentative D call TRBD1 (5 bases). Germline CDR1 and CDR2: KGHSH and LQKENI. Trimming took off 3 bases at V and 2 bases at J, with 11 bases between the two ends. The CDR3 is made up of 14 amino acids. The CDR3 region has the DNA TGTGCCAGCTCACCTGAACAGGATGCCTACGAGCAGTACTTC. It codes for CASSPEQDAYEQYF. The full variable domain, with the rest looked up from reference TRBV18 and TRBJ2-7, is NAGVMQNPRHLVRRRGQEARLRCSPMKGHSHVYWYRQLPEEGLKFMVYLQKENIIDESGMPKERFSAEFPKEGPSILRIQQVVRGDSAAYFCASSPEQDAYEQYFGPGTRLTVT.

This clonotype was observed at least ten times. The CDR3 here is CASRGSGDQETQYF. As DNA, the CDR3 is TGTGCCAGCCGTGGTAGCGGAGACCAAGAGACCCAGTACTTC. The rearrangement joins TRBV28 to TRBJ2-5; perhaps TRBD2 as D (6 bases). The CDR3 runs 14 residues. Germline CDR1 and CDR2: MDHEN and SYDVKM. Trimming stripped 8 bases from V and 0 bases from J, with 13 bases between.

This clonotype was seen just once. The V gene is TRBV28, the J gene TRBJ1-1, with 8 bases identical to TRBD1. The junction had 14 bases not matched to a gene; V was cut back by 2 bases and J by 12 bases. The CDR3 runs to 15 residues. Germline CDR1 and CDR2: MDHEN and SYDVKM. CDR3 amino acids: CASSLDRLGTGKSFF. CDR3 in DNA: TGTGCCAGCAGTTTAGACCGGCTGGGGACAGGAAAATCTTTCTTT. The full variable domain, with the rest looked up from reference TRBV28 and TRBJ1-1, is DVKVTQSSRYLVKRTGEKVFLECVQDMDHENMFWYRQDPGLGLRLIYFSYDVKMKEKGDIPEGYSVSREKKERFSLILESASTNQTSMYLCASSLDRLGTGKSFFGQGTRLTVV.

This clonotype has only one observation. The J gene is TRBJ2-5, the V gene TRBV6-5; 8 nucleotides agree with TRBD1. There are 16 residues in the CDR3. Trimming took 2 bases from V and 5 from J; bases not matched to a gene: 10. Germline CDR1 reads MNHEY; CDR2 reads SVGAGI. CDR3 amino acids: CASSYSVRGRAETQYF. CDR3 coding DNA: TGTGCCAGCAGTTACAGCGTCAGGGGGCGAGCGGAGACCCAGTACTTC.

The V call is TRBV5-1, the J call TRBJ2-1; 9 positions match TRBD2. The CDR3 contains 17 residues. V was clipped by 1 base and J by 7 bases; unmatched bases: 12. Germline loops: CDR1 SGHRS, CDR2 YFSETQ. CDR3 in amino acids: CASSLLAGAPMGNEQFF. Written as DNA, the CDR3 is TGCGCCAGCAGCTTGTTAGCGGGAGCCCCAATGGGGAATGAGCAGTTCTTC.

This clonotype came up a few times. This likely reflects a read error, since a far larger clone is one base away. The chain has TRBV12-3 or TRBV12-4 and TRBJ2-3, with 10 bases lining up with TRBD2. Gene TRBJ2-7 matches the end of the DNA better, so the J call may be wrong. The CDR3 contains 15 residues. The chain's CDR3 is CASSFAVAGGGEQYF. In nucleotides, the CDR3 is TGTGCCAGCAGTTTTGCAGTAGCGGGAGGTGGTGAGCAGTACTTC.

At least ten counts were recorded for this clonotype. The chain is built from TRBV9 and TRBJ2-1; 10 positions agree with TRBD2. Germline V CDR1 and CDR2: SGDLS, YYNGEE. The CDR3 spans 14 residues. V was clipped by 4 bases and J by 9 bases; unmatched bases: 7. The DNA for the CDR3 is TGTGCCAGCAGCCGAAGCGGGAGGGTCAGTGAGCAGTTCTTC. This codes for CASSRSGRVSEQFF.

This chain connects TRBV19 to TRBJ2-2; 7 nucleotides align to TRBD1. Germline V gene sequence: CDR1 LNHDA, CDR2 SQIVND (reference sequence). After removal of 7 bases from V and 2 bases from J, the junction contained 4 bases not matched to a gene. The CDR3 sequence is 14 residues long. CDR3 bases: TGTGCCAGTACCGGGACAGCCAACACCGGGGAGCTGTTTTTT. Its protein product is CASTGTANTGELFF.

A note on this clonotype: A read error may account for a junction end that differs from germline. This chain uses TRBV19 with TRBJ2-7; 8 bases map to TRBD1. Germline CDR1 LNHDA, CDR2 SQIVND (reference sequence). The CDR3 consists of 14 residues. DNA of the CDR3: TGTGCCAGTAGTATTGGACAGGGTTACTACGAGCAGCACTTC. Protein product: CASSIGQGYYEQHF.

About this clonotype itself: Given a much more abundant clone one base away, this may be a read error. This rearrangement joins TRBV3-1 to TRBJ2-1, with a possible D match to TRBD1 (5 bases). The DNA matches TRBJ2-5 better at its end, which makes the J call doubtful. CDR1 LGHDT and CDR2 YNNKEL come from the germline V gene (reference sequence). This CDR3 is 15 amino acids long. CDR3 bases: TGTGCCAGCAGCCGTTTTGGGGCCTTCCAAGAGACCCAGTACTTC. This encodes CASSRFGAFQETQYF.

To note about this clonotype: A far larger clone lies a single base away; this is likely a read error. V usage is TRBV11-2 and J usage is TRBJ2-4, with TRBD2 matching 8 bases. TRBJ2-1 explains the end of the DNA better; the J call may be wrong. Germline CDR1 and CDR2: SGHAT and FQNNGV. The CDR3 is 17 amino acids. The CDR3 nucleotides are TGTGCCAGCAGCTTACCACCCGGGACTAGGGGGGACAATGGGCAGTTCTTC. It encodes CASSLPPGTRGDNGQFF.

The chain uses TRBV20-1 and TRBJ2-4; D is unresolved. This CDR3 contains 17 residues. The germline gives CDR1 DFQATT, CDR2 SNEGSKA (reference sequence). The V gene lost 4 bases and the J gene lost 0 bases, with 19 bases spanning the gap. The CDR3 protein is CSATLNRHQQAKNIQYF. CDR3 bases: TGCAGTGCTACTCTTAACAGACATCAACAAGCCAAAAACATTCAGTACTTC.

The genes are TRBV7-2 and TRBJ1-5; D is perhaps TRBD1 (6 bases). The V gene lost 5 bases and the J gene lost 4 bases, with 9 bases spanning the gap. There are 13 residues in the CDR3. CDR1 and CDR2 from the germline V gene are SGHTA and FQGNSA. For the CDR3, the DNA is TGTGCCAGCAGCGTCGGACAGAATCAGCCCCAGCATTTT. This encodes CASSVGQNQPQHF.

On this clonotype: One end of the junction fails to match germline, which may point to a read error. Here the CDR3 reads CASSLEGLALRRYNEQLF. CDR3 in DNA: TGCGCCAGCAGCTTGGAGGGACTAGCGCTACGCCGATACAATGAGCAGCTCTTC. V usage is TRBV5-1 and J usage is TRBJ2-1; 10 nucleotides agree with TRBD2. Germline CDR1 is SGHRS and CDR2 is YFSETQ. The CDR3 is 18 amino acids.

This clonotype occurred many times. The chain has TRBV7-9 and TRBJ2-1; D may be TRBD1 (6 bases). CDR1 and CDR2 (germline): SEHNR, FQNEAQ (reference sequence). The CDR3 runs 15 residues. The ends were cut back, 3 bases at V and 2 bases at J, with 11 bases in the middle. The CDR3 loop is CASSFEQGPYNEQFF. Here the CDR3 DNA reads TGTGCCAGCAGCTTCGAACAGGGACCCTACAATGAGCAGTTCTTC.

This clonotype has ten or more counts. CDR3 sequence reads: CASSMVGQDEQYF. The CDR3 DNA follows: TGTGCCAGCAGTATGGTGGGGCAGGACGAGCAGTACTTC. V and J are TRBV5-4 and TRBJ2-7; D perhaps matches TRBD1 (5 bases). Trimming removed 5 bases from V and 5 bases from J, with 14 bases in between. The CDR3 length is 13 residues. Germline CDR1 SGHNT, CDR2 YYREEE (reference sequence).

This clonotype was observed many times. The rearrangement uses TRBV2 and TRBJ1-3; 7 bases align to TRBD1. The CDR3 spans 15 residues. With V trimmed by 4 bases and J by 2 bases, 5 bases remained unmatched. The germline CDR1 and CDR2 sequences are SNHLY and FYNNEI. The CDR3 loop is CASSGTGLPGNTIYF. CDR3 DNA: TGTGCCAGCAGTGGGACAGGCCTCCCTGGAAACACCATATATTTT. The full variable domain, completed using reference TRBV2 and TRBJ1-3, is EPEVTQTPSHQVTQMGQEVILRCVPISNHLYFYWYRQILGQKVEFLVSFYNNEISEKSEIFDDQFSVERPDGSNFTLKIRSTKLEDSAMYFCASSGTGLPGNTIYFGEGSWLTVV.

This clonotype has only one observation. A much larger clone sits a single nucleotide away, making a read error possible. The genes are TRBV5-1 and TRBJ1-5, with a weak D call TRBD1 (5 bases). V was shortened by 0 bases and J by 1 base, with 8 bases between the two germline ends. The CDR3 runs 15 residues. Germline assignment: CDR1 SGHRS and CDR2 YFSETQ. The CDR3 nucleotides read TGCGCCAGCAGCTTGGCCAGGGTCAGCAATCAGCCCCAGCATTTT. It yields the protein CASSLARVSNQPQHF.

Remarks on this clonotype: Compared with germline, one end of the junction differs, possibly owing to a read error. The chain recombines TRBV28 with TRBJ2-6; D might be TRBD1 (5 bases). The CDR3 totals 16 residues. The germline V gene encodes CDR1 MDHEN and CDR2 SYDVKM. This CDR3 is CASSPGRTSGASVLTF. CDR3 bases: TGTGCCAGCAGCCCCGGACGGACCTCTGGGGCCAGCGTCCTGACTTTC.

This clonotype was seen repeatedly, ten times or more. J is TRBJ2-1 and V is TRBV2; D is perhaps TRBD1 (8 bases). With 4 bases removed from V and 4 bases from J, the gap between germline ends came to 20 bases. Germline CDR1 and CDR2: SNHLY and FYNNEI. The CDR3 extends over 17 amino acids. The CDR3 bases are TGTGCCAGCAGTGTAGAGCGGGACAGGAGCCTTTACAATGAGCAGTTCTTC. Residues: CASSVERDRSLYNEQFF.

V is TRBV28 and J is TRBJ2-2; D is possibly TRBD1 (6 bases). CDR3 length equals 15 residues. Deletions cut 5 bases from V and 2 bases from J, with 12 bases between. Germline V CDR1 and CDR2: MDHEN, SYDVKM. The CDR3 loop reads CASSHLQGNTGELFF. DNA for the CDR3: TGTGCCAGCAGTCACCTACAGGGAAACACCGGGGAGCTGTTTTTT.

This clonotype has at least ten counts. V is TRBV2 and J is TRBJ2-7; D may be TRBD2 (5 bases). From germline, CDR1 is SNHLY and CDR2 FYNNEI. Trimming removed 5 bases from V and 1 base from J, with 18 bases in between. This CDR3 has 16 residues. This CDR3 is CASSLSRVVASYEQYF. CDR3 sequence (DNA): TGTGCCAGCAGTTTATCGAGGGTCGTAGCATCCTACGAGCAGTACTTC.